What follows is one TCR beta chain and its context. The sample originates from a study of T cell changes during pregnancy in multiple sclerosis. The trim removed 7 bases at V and 11 bases at J, leaving 12 bases unmatched. The CDR3 runs 14 residues. Per germline, CDR1 MNHNS and CDR2 SASEGT. The method was immunoSEQ multiplex PCR; TCRdb's version includes in-frame clones alone and lacks a portion of them. The sample has some 29,000 clones; roughly nine tenths are singletons. The starting material was CD4+ T cells from peripheral blood mononuclear cells, obtained in the first trimester of pregnancy. The V and J genes are TRBV6-1 and TRBJ2-3; 10 positions match TRBD2. The receptor comes from a female donor in good health, enrolled as a control in a pregnancy study. CDR3 residues: CASTPSGGPVEQYF. The DNA of the CDR3 is TGTGCCAGCACTCCTAGCGGGGGCCCCGTGGAGCAGTATTTT.